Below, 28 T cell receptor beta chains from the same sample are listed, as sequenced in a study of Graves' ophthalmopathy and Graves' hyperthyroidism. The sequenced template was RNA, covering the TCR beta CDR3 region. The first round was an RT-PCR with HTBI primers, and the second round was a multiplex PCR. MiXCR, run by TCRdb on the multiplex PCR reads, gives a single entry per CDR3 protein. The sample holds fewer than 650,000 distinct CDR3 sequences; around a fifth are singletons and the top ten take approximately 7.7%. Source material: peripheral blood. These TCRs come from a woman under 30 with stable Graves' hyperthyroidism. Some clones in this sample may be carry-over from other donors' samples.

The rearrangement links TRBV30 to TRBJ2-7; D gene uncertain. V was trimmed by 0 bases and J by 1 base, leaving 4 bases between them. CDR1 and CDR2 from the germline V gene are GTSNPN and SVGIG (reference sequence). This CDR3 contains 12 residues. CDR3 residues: CAWSVTSYEQYF. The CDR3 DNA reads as TGTGCCTGGAGTGTGACGTCCTACGAGCAGTACTTC.

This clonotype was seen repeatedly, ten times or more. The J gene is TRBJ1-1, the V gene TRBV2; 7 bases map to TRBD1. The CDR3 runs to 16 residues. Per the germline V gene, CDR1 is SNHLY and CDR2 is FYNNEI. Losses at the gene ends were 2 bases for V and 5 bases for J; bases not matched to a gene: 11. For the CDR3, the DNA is TGTGCCAGCAGTGAAATGGGGTTGACAGGGACGACTGAAGCTTTCTTT. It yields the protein CASSEMGLTGTTEAFF.

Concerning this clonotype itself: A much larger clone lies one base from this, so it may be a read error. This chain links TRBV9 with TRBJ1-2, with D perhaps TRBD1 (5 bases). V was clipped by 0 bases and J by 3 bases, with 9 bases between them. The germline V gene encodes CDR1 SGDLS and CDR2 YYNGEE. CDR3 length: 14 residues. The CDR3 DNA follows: TGTGCCAGCAGCGTAGGATGGGGGGACTATGGCTACACCTTC. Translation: CASSVGWGDYGYTF.

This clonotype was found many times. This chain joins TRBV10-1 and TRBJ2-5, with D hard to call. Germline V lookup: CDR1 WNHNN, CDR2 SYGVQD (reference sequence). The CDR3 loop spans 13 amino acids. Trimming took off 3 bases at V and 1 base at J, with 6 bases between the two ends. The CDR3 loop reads CASSENFQETQYF. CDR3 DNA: TGCGCCAGCAGTGAAAACTTCCAAGAGACCCAGTACTTC.

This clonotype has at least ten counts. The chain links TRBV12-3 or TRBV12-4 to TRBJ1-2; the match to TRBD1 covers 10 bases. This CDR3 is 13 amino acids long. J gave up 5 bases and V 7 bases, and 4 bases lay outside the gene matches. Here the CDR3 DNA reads TGTGCCAGCAACCGGGGACAGGGGTATGGCTACACCTTC. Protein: CASNRGQGYGYTF.

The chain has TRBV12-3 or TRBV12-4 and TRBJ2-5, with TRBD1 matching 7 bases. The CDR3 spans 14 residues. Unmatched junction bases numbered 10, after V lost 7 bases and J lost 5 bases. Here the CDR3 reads CASNRQGFWETQYF. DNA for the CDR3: TGTGCCAGCAACAGACAGGGTTTTTGGGAGACCCAGTACTTC.

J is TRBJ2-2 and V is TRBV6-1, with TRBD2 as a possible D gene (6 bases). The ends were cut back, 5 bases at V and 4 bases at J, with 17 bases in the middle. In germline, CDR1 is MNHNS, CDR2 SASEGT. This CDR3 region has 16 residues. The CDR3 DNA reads TGTGCCAGCAGTACCCGGGACTCTCGGGGCACCGGGGAGCTGTTTTTT. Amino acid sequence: CASSTRDSRGTGELFF.

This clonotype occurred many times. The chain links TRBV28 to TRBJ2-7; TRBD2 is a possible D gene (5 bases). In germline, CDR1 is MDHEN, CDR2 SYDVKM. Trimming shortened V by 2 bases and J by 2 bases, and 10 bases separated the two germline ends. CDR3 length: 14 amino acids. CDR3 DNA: TGTGCCAGCAGTTTAACTACGGGAACCTACGAGCAGTACTTC. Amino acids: CASSLTTGTYEQYF. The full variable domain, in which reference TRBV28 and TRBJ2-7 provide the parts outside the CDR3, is DVKVTQSSRYLVKRTGEKVFLECVQDMDHENMFWYRQDPGLGLRLIYFSYDVKMKEKGDIPEGYSVSREKKERFSLILESASTNQTSMYLCASSLTTGTYEQYFGPGTRLTVT.

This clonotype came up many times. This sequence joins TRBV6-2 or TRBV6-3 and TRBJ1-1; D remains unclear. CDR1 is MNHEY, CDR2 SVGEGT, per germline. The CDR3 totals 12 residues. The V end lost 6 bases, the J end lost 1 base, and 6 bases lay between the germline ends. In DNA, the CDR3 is TGTGCCAGCAGAGTTCAGAACACTGAAGCTTTCTTT. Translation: CASRVQNTEAFF.

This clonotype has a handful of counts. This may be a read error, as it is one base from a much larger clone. CDR3 region: CASSQTGGSYNSHLHF. CDR3 DNA: TGCGCCAGCAGCCAGACAGGGGGCTCCTATAATTCACACCTCCACTTT. The chain links TRBV5-1 to TRBJ1-6; 10 nucleotides line up with TRBD1. This CDR3 has 16 amino acids. Germline CDR1 and CDR2: SGHRS and YFSETQ. The full variable domain, completed using reference TRBV5-1 and TRBJ1-6, is KAGVTQTPRYLIKTRGQQVTLSCSPISGHRSVSWYQQTPGQGLQFLFEYFSETQRNKGNFPGRFSGRQFSNSRSEMNVSTLELGDSALYLCASSQTGGSYNSHLHFGNGTRLTVT.

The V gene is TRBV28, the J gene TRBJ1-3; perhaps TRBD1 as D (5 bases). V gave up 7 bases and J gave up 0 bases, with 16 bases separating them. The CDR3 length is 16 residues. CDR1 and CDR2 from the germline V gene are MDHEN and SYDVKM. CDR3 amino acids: CASTAGGADSGNTIYF. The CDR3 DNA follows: TGTGCCAGCACCGCAGGAGGGGCCGACTCTGGAAACACCATATATTTT.

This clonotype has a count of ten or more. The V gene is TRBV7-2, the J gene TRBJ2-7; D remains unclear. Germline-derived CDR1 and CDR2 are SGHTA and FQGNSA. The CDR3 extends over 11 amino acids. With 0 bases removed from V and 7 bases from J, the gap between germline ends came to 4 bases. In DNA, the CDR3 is TGTGCCAGCAGCTTAGCGATGGAGCAGTACTTC. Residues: CASSLAMEQYF.

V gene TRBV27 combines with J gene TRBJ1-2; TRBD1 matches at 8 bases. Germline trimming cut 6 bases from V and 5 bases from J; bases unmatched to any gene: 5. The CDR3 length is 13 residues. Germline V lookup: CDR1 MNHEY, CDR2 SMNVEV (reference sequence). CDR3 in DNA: TGTGCCAGCAGGGGACAGGCCCTTTATGGCTACACCTTC. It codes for CASRGQALYGYTF.

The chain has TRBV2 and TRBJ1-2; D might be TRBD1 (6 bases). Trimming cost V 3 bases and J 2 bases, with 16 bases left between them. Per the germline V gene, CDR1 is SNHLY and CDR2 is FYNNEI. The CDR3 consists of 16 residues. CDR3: CASSDPPGGANYGYTF. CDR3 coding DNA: TGTGCCAGCAGTGATCCACCGGGGGGGGCGAACTATGGCTACACCTTC. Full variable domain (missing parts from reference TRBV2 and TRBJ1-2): EPEVTQTPSHQVTQMGQEVILRCVPISNHLYFYWYRQILGQKVEFLVSFYNNEISEKSEIFDDQFSVERPDGSNFTLKIRSTKLEDSAMYFCASSDPPGGANYGYTFGSGTRLTVV.

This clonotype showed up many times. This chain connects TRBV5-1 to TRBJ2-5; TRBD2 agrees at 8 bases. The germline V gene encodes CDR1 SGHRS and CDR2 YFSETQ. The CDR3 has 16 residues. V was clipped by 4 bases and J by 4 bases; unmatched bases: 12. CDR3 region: CASSPGLVWDGETQYF. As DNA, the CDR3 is TGCGCCAGCAGCCCGGGACTAGTTTGGGACGGAGAGACCCAGTACTTC.

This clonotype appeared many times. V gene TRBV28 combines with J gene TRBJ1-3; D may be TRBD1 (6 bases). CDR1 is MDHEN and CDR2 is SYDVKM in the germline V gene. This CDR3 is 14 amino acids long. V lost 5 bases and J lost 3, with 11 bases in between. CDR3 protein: CASSRRGDGNTIYF. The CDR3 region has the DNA TGTGCCAGCAGTCGCAGGGGAGATGGAAACACCATATATTTT.

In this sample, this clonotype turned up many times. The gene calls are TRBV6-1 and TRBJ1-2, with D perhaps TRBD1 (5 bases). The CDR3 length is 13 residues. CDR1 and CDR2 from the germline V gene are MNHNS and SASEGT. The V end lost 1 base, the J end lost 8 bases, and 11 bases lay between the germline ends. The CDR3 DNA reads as TGTGCCAGCAGTGAAGATGACAGATTAGGCTACACCTTC. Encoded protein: CASSEDDRLGYTF.

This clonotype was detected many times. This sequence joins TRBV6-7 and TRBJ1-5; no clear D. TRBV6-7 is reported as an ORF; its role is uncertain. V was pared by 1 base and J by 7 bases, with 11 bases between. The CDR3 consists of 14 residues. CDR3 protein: CASSYYEEGQPQHF. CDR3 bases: TGTGCCAGCAGTTACTATGAGGAGGGACAGCCCCAGCATTTT.

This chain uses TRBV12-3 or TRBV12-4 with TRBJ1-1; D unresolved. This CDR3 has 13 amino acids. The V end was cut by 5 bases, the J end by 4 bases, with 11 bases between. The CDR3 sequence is CASSQGWGTEAFF. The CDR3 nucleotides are TGTGCCAGCAGTCAAGGGTGGGGCACTGAAGCTTTCTTT.

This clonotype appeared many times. The CDR3 reads CASSLRGSGSPLHF. The CDR3 nucleotides read TGTGCCAGCAGTTTAAGGGGAAGCGGATCACCCCTCCACTTT. This chain joins TRBV12-3 or TRBV12-4 and TRBJ1-6, with TRBD1 as a possible D gene (5 bases). This CDR3 is built from 14 residues. The V end lost 2 bases, the J end lost 10 bases, and 12 bases lay between the germline ends.

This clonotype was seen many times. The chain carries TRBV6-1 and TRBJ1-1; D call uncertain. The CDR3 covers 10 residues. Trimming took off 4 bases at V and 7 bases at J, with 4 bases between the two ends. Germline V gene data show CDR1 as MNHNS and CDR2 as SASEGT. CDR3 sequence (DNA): TGTGCCAGCAGTGCGGGTGAAGCTTTCTTT. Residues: CASSAGEAFF.

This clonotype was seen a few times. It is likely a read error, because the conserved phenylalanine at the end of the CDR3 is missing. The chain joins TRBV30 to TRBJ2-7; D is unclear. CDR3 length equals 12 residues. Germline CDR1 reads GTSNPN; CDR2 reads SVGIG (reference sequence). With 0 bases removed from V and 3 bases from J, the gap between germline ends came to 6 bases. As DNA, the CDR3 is TGTGCCTGGAGTGTCGGGCGCTACGAGCAGTACTGC. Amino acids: CAWSVGRYEQYC.

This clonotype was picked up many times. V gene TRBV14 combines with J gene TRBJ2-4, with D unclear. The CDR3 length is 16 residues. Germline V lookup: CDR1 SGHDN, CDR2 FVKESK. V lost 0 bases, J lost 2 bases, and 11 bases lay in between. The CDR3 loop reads CASSQETPLTKNIQYF. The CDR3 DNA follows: TGTGCCAGCAGCCAAGAGACCCCCCTGACCAAAAACATTCAGTACTTC.

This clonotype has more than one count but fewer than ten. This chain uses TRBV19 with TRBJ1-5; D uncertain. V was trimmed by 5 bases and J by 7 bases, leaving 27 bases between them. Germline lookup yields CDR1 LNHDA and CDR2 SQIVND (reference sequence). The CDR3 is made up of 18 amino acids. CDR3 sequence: CASSLSFDMNLFGQPQHF. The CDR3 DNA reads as TGTGCCAGTAGTCTATCATTCGACATGAACTTATTTGGGCAGCCCCAGCATTTT.

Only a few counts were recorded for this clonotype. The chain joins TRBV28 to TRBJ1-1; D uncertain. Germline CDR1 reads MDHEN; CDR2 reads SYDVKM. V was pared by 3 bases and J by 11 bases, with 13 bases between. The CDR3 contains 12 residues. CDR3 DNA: TGTGCCAGCAGTTTCGGCCCGACTGCCGCTTTCTTT. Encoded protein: CASSFGPTAAFF.

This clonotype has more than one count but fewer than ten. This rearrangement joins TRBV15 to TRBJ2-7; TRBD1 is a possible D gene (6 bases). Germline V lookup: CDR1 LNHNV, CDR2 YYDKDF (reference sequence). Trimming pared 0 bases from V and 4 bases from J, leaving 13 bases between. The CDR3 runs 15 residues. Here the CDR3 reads CATSRDRGQSYEQYF. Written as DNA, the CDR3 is TGTGCCACCAGCAGAGATCGAGGACAGAGTTACGAGCAGTACTTC.

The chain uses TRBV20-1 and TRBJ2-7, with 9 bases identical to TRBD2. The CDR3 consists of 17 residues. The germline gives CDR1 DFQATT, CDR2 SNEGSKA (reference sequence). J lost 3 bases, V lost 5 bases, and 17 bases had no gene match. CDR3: CSAGASGTKRLLYEQYV. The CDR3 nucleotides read TGCAGTGCTGGAGCTAGCGGGACTAAGAGACTCCTCTACGAGCAGTACGTC.

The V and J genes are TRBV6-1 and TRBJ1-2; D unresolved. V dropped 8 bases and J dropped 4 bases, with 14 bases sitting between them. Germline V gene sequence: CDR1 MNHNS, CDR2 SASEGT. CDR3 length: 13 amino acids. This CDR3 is CASRDIASYGYTF. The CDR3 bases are TGTGCCAGCCGAGATATAGCTAGCTATGGCTACACCTTC.